The rows below give T cell receptor beta chains drawn from one sample of a study of T cells in localized non-small cell lung cancer. Some clones are missing from TCRdb's copy, which holds only in-frame ones; the method was immunoSEQ multiplex PCR. The sample has around 69,000 clones; 85% to 90% are singletons. The sample was peripheral blood, taken before any cancer treatment. Receptors originate from a woman aged 40-70 years with stage I lung adenocarcinoma. CDR3s include the opening cysteine and the closing phenylalanine or tryptophan. Fields, in order: J gene, clone size, D gene, CDR3 length, V gene, CDR3 protein, CDR3 DNA. A D gene is named only where the DNA matches it firmly. Some rows have no size entry. The others give once, few or many, or a class for an expanded clone.

>TRBJ2-7|-|-|14|TRBV9
CASSVGTQTYEQYF
TGTGCCAGCAGCGTTGGGACTCAGACCTACGAGCAGTACTTC
>TRBJ1-2|-|-|15|TRBV9
CASSAGPSARYGYTF
TGTGCCAGCAGCGCCGGACCTTCAGCACGCTATGGCTACACCTTC
>TRBJ1-5|-|TRBD1|15|TRBV6-1
CASSGAGQGWQPQHF
TGTGCCAGCAGTGGCGCGGGACAGGGTTGGCAGCCCCAGCATTTT
>TRBJ1-1|-|TRBD1|13|TRBV6-5
CASSRQGSTEAFF
TGTGCCAGCAGTCGACAGGGGAGCACTGAAGCTTTCTTT
>TRBJ1-4|-|-|18|TRBV7-6
CASSLGVSQSATNEKLFF
TGTGCCAGCAGCTTAGGAGTCTCCCAGTCGGCAACTAATGAAAAACTGTTTTTT
>TRBJ1-1|-|TRBD1|16|TRBV18
CASSTQPGTGNTEAFF
TGTGCCAGCTCAACCCAACCAGGGACAGGGAACACTGAAGCTTTCTTT
>TRBJ1-1|once|-|16|TRBV7-9
CASSSSDVGWNTEAFF
TGTGCCAGCAGCTCAAGTGATGTGGGGTGGAACACTGAAGCTTTCTTT
>TRBJ2-2|-|-|14|TRBV7-3
CASSQARNTGELFF
TGTGCCAGCAGTCAGGCGAGGAACACCGGGGAGCTGTTTTTT
>TRBJ1-2|-|TRBD1|13|TRBV6-5
CASSERQGHGYTF
TGTGCCAGCAGTGAACGACAGGGTCATGGCTACACCTTC
>TRBJ1-1|-|TRBD1|15|TRBV19
CASSIVGQGNTEAFF
TGTGCCAGTAGTATAGTAGGACAGGGGAACACTGAAGCTTTCTTT
>TRBJ1-3|-|-|16|TRBV11-3
CASSSHSSDSGNTIYF
TGTGCCAGCAGCTCGCACAGTTCGGACTCTGGAAACACCATATATTTT
>TRBJ2-1|few|-|16|TRBV30
CAWSVGGGSSYNEQFF
TGTGCCTGGAGTGTTGGGGGCGGGAGCTCCTACAATGAGCAGTTCTTC
>TRBJ2-3|-|-|15|TRBV6-1
CASSDRVGEGNTQYF
TGTGCCAGCAGTGACAGGGTTGGGGAAGGGAATACGCAGTATTTT
>TRBJ2-1|-|-|16|TRBV9
CASSVGESGSYNEQFF
TGTGCCAGCAGCGTAGGAGAAAGCGGTTCCTACAATGAGCAGTTCTTC
>TRBJ1-2|once|-|14|TRBV19
CASTEAAARYGYTF
TGTGCCAGTACCGAGGCGGCAGCCCGCTATGGCTACACCTTC
>TRBJ2-7|-|TRBD1|15|TRBV18
CASSAETGGGDEQYF
TGTGCCAGCTCAGCAGAGACAGGGGGCGGCGACGAGCAGTACTTC
>TRBJ2-1|-|-|13|TRBV19
CASSIDRGGLGFF
TGTGCCAGTAGTATAGATCGCGGGGGCCTGGGGTTCTTC
>TRBJ1-4|-|TRBD1|15|TRBV7-9
CASSAGQGDTEKLFF
TGTGCCAGCAGCGCGGGACAGGGCGATACGGAAAAACTGTTTTTT
>TRBJ1-5|-|TRBD1|13|TRBV30
CAWSRQGNQPQHF
TGTGCCTGGAGCCGACAGGGAAATCAGCCCCAGCATTTT
>TRBJ2-3|-|-|13|TRBV7-2
CASSYGGTDTQYF
TGTGCCAGCAGCTACGGGGGTACAGATACGCAGTATTTT
>TRBJ1-2|-|-|14|TRBV28
CASSLGTGAYGYTF
TGTGCCAGCAGTTTAGGGACGGGCGCGTATGGCTACACCTTC
>TRBJ1-2|-|-|14|TRBV5-1
CASSSGPGNYGYTF
TGCGCCAGCAGCTCGGGCCCAGGCAATTATGGCTACACCTTC
>TRBJ2-7|few|-|16|TRBV5-6
CASSLGSGGSLYEQYF
TGTGCCAGCAGCTTGGGCTCTGGAGGAAGTCTATACGAGCAGTACTTC
>TRBJ2-7|-|-|16|TRBV7-2
CASSLSFSGSSYEQYF
TGTGCCAGCAGCTTATCGTTCTCGGGCTCTTCCTACGAGCAGTACTTC
>TRBJ1-1|-|-|13|TRBV6-5
CASSPGWKAEAFF
TGTGCCAGCTCCCCCGGGTGGAAGGCTGAAGCTTTCTTT
>TRBJ1-3|few|-|15|TRBV2
CASSIKGSSGNTIYF
TGTGCCAGCAGTATTAAGGGGAGCTCTGGAAACACCATATATTTT
>TRBJ2-3|-|-|12|TRBV6-5
CASRGYGDTQYF
TGTGCCAGCAGGGGGTATGGAGATACGCAGTATTTT
>TRBJ2-7|-|-|14|TRBV10-1
CASSGAASSYEQYF
TGCGCCAGCAGTGGTGCGGCTAGCTCCTACGAGCAGTACTTC
>TRBJ1-2|-|-|15|TRBV29-1
CSVEDLEQGNYGYTF
TGCAGCGTTGAAGATCTAGAACAGGGTAACTATGGCTACACCTTC
>TRBJ1-5|-|TRBD1|14|TRBV30
CAWRGTASNQPQHF
TGTGCCTGGAGGGGGACAGCCAGCAATCAGCCCCAGCATTTT
>TRBJ1-2|-|-|15|TRBV9
CASSVGRQLLDGYTF
TGTGCCAGCAGCGTAGGCAGACAATTGTTGGATGGCTACACCTTC
>TRBJ2-2|-|TRBD2|16|TRBV6-6
CASTEVAGGGTGELFF
TGTGCCAGCACCGAAGTAGCGGGAGGGGGGACCGGGGAGCTGTTTTTT
>TRBJ1-5|once|TRBD1|11|TRBV27
CATDRVQPQHF
TGTGCCACCGACAGGGTACAGCCCCAGCATTTT
>TRBJ2-7|-|-|13|TRBV29-1
CSVEDRSSYEQYF
TGCAGCGTTGAAGACAGAAGCTCCTACGAGCAGTACTTC
>TRBJ2-3|-|-|13|TRBV25-1
CASRRQTLDTQYF
TGTGCCAGCAGGCGACAGACCCTAGATACGCAGTATTTT
>TRBJ1-1|-|TRBD1|14|TRBV5-5
CASTLRAGGEEAFF
TGTGCCAGCACCCTGAGGGCAGGGGGCGAGGAAGCTTTCTTT
>TRBJ1-1|-|-|13|TRBV18
CASSLTGLTEAFF
TGTGCCAGCTCACTCACAGGGTTAACTGAAGCTTTCTTT
>TRBJ2-3|-|-|13|TRBV9
CASSGPSLDTQYF
TGTGCCAGCAGCGGACCCTCCCTAGATACGCAGTATTTT
>TRBJ1-2|once|TRBD1|13|TRBV16
CASSLQGEHGYTF
TGTGCCAGCAGCCTGCAGGGGGAGCATGGCTACACCTTC
>TRBJ2-7|-|-|14|TRBV7-3
CASSLTRDASEQYF
TGTGCCAGCAGCTTAACACGGGACGCCTCCGAGCAGTACTTC
>TRBJ2-7|few|-|15|TRBV4-3
CASSQARDPTGEQYF
TGCGCCAGCAGCCAGGCCCGGGACCCCACCGGCGAGCAGTACTTC
>TRBJ1-5|-|-|13|TRBV19
CASSEGPGQPQHF
TGTGCCAGTAGTGAGGGGCCGGGACAGCCCCAGCATTTT
>TRBJ1-4|-|-|13|TRBV29-1
CSVEGGQNEKLFF
TGCAGCGTTGAAGGTGGACAGAATGAAAAACTGTTTTTT
>TRBJ2-3|-|TRBD2|16|TRBV9
CASSVTVAGGTDTQYF
TGTGCCAGCAGCGTAACCGTAGCGGGGGGAACAGATACGCAGTATTTT
>TRBJ2-4|-|-|13|TRBV2
CATLGVLGNIQYF
TGTGCCACCCTCGGGGTATTGGGAAACATTCAGTACTTC
>TRBJ1-1|-|TRBD1|14|TRBV18
CASQASRGHTEAFF
TGTGCCAGCCAAGCTTCCAGGGGGCACACTGAAGCTTTCTTT
>TRBJ1-2|-|-|13|TRBV6-5
CASSLKQVAGYTF
TGTGCCAGCAGCCTAAAACAAGTTGCTGGCTACACCTTC